The T cell receptor beta chain described here comes from a study of cytomegalovirus exposure and HLA in healthy donors. Findings and caveats of the study: Confirmation in vitro established that a few CMV-associated chains were specific for CMV antigens. Reports showed the classifier diagnosing cytomegalovirus status with high specificity and sensitivity.

The donors were members of the roughly 120-subject validation cohort (separate from the roughly 700-subject first cohort). Comment on this clone: Its target is unknown.

Repertoires were generated with immunoSEQ multiplex PCR, while TCRdb's copy carries only in-frame clones and drops some. Counted here are more than 55,000 clones, around 96% occurring once; the ten biggest clones make up approximately 0.95%. The CDR3 runs to 15 residues. Germline V lookup: CDR1 SGHAT, CDR2 FQNNGV. V lost 0 bases, J lost 5 bases, and 5 bases stayed unmatched. This clonotype was sampled from a man aged 18 to 29 in good health and CMV-seronegative. Sequencing was carried out using PBMCs. This rearrangement joins TRBV11-2 to TRBJ2-5, with 8 bases matching TRBD1. This chain's CDR3 is CASSLDQGAGETQYF. CDR3 DNA sequence: TGTGCCAGCAGCTTAGACCAGGGGGCGGGGGAGACCCAGTACTTC.